This entry describes one T cell receptor (beta chain). Its specificity is not known. TCRdb's copy holds only in-frame clones and misses some; the assay was immunoSEQ multiplex PCR. The sample carries some 69,000 clones, 60% to 85% recorded once. The germline gives CDR1 MNHNS, CDR2 SASEGT. The CDR3 contains 14 residues. Trimming removed 10 bases from V and 0 bases from J, with 13 bases in between. The sample belongs to a study of OX40 agonist ivuxolimab in advanced cancers. Study-level background: Across the patients, intravenous ivuxolimab was delivered every 2 weeks at 0.01 to 10 mg/kg. Among those enrolled, mean age was approximately 62 years (range about 23 to 90) and about 82% were male. Broader study findings: CD4+ and CD8+ blood T cells expanded clonally by week 6 at 0.1 to 3.0 mg/kg.

The sample here was CD4+ or CD8+ T cells sorted from blood, taken in a trial of the OX40 agonist ivuxolimab. The rearrangement joins TRBV6-1 to TRBJ2-1; the D gene is possibly TRBD2 (5 bases). This clonotype originated in an adult with an advanced solid tumor such as melanoma, head and neck, liver or kidney cancer. CDR3 sequence: CATGRASSYNEQFF. CDR3 nucleotide sequence: TGTGCCACCGGGCGGGCCAGCTCCTACAATGAGCAGTTCTTC.